The 8 T cell receptor beta chains reported below all come from one sample, sequenced in a study of shared clonotypes between healthy human individuals. TCRdb's copy holds only in-frame clones and misses some; the assay was immunoSEQ multiplex PCR. The table records roughly 1,600,000 clones, 98% to 99% of them present only once. Sample: naive CD4+ T cells sorted from blood. The sample's subset: CD45RA+ positively selected. All receptors derive from a man younger than 45 in good health.

V is TRBV11-2 and J is TRBJ2-7; D is perhaps TRBD2 (5 bases). CDR1 and CDR2 from the germline V gene are SGHAT and FQNNGV. Deletions cut 4 bases from V and 7 bases from J, with 17 bases between. The CDR3 contains 14 residues. The CDR3 here is CASSSYRGTGEQYF. The CDR3 DNA reads TGTGCCAGCAGCTCGTATCGGGGTACTGGGGAGCAGTACTTC.

The CDR3 bases are TGTGCCATCAGTGACCTGGCTAGCGGGAGAGTTGATACGCAGTATTTT. Translated, it gives CAISDLASGRVDTQYF. The genes are TRBV10-3 and TRBJ2-3, with 10 bases matching TRBD2. V shed 3 bases, J shed 6 bases, and the junction held 9 bases outside the gene matches. This CDR3 has 16 amino acids. Germline loops: CDR1 ENHRY, CDR2 SYGVKD.

This clone has just one count. CDR3 loop: CASSREWRSQETQYF. The CDR3 DNA follows: TGCGCCAGCAGCCGGGAATGGCGGTCTCAAGAGACCCAGTACTTC. The gene calls are TRBV4-3 and TRBJ2-5; D is unclear. The CDR3 length is 15 residues. V shed 4 bases and J shed 2 bases, with 14 bases lying between them. The V gene's germline CDR1 is LGHNA and CDR2 YSLEER.

This chain connects TRBV5-1 to TRBJ1-3; D is uncertain. CDR3 length: 16 amino acids. V lost 0 bases and J lost 0, with 10 bases in between. Per germline, CDR1 SGHRS and CDR2 YFSETQ. The CDR3 DNA is TGCGCCAGCAGCTTGGGGTTGGGTAGCTCTGGAAACACCATATATTTT. The encoded protein is CASSLGLGSSGNTIYF.

J is TRBJ2-7 and V is TRBV5-1; TRBD2 matches at 7 bases. J gave up 0 bases and V 0 bases, and 6 bases lay outside the gene matches. Germline CDR1 reads SGHRS; CDR2 reads YFSETQ. The CDR3 covers 16 residues. The CDR3 spells CASSLEASGPSYEQYF. DNA for the CDR3: TGCGCCAGCAGCTTGGAGGCTAGCGGACCCTCCTACGAGCAGTACTTC.

V gene TRBV15 combines with J gene TRBJ1-2; D is unclear. This CDR3 contains 14 residues. In germline, CDR1 is LNHNV, CDR2 YYDKDF (reference sequence). The V gene lost 5 bases and the J gene lost 9 bases, with 19 bases spanning the gap. The DNA of the CDR3 is TGTGCCACCAGCGATGGGATCAGATCCTACCGCTACACCTTC. Its translation: CATSDGIRSYRYTF.

This sequence joins TRBV28 and TRBJ1-5, with D possibly matching TRBD1 (5 bases). The CDR3 runs 14 residues. Germline CDR1 is MDHEN and CDR2 is SYDVKM. Deletions cut 2 bases from V and 3 bases from J, with 8 bases between. The CDR3 sequence is CASSLRDLNQPQHF. In nucleotides, the CDR3 is TGTGCCAGCAGTTTAAGGGACCTCAATCAGCCCCAGCATTTT.

The rearrangement joins TRBV6-6 to TRBJ2-7, with 8 bases lining up with TRBD2. The germline V gene has CDR1 MNHNY and CDR2 SVGAGI (reference sequence). The CDR3 consists of 14 residues. Trimming cost V 6 bases and J 3 bases; bases outside gene matches: 7. CDR3 amino acids: CASSAGTRVYEQYF. CDR3 bases: TGTGCCAGCAGCGCCGGGACTAGAGTCTACGAGCAGTACTTC.